The clone carrying this T cell receptor beta chain has a count of ten or more. What it recognizes is unknown. Germline V gene sequence: CDR1 MDHEN, CDR2 SYDVKM. V was pared by 2 bases and J by 5 bases, with 10 bases between. This CDR3 has 13 residues. Clinical symptoms, serum thyroxine, TRAb, thyroid ultrasound and orbital computed tomography informed diagnoses. This specimen belongs to a study of T cells in Graves' hyperthyroidism and ophthalmopathy. Study information: Before any treatment, at initial diagnosis, peripheral blood was collected. Study results and caveats: The blood repertoire included most of the expanded thyroid clonotypes above 0.001.

What was amplified from RNA transcripts were TCR beta CDR3 regions. Primed by the HTBI set, a first-round RT-PCR was run on the TCR CDR3. TCRdb used MiXCR to reprocess the multiplex PCR reads, holding one entry per CDR3 protein. In the table there are approximately 600,000 distinct CDR3 sequences, 20% of which are singletons. The sequence derives from a man aged 25-45 years with Graves' ophthalmopathy. Sequenced material: blood. The gene calls are TRBV28 and TRBJ2-7; D gene unclear. In DNA form, the CDR3 reads TGTGCCAGCAGTTTACCAGCTATCAACGAGCAGTACTTC. Translating gives CASSLPAINEQYF.